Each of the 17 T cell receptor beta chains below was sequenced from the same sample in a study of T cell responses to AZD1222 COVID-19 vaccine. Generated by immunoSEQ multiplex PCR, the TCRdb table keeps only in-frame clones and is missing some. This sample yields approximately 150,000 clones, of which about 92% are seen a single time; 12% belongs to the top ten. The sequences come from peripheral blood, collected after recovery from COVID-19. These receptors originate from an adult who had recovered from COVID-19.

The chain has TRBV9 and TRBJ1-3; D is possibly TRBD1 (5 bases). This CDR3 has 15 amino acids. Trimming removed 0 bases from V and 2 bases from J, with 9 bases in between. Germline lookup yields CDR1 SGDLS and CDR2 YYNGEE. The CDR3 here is CASSVEGGAGNTIYF. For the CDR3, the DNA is TGTGCCAGCAGCGTAGAAGGAGGGGCTGGAAACACCATATATTTT.

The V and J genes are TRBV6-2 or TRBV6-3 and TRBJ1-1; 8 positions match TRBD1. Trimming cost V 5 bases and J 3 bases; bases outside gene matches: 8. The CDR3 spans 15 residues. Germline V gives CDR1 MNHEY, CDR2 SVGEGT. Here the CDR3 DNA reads TGTGCCAGCAGTGACCCGGGACAGGCCGACACTGAAGCTTTCTTT. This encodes CASSDPGQADTEAFF.

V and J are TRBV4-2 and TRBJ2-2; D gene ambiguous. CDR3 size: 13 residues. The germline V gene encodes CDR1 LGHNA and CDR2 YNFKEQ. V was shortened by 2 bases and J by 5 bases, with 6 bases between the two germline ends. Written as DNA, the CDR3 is TGTGCCAGCAGCCAACATAAAACCGGGGAGCTGTTTTTT. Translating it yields CASSQHKTGELFF.

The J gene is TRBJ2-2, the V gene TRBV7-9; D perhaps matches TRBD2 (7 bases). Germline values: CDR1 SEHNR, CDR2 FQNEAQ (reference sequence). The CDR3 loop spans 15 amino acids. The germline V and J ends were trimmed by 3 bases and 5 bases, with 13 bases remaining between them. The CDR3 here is CASSFRGAVTGELFF. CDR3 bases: TGTGCCAGCAGCTTCCGGGGGGCGGTGACCGGGGAGCTGTTTTTT.

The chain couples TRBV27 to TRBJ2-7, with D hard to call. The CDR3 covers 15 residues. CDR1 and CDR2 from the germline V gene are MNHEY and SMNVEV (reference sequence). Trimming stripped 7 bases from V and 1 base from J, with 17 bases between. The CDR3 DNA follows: TGTGCCAGCACCCAAACCGGAGAAACTTCCTACGAGCAGTACTTC. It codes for CASTQTGETSYEQYF.

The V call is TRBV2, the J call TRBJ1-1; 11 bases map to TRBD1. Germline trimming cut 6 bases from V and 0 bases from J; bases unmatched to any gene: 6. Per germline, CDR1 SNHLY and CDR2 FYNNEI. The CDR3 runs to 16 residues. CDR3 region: CASRAGQGALNTEAFF. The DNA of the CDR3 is TGTGCCAGCAGGGCCGGACAGGGGGCCTTGAACACTGAAGCTTTCTTT.

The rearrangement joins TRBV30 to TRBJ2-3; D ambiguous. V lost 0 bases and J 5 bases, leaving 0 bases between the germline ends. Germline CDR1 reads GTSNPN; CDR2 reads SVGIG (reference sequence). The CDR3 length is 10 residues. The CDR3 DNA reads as TGTGCCTGGAGTGTAGATACGCAGTATTTT. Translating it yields CAWSVDTQYF.

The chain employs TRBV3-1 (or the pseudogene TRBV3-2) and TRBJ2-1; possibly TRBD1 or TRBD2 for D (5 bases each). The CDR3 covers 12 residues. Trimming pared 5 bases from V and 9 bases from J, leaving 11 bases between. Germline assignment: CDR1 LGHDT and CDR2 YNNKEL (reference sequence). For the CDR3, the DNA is TGTGCCAGCAGCTTGGGGGTTGGTGAGCAGTTCTTC. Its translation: CASSLGVGEQFF.

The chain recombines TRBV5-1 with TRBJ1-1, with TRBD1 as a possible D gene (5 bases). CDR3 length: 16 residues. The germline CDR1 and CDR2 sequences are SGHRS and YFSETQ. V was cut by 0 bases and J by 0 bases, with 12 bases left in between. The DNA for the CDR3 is TGCGCCAGCAGCTTGGAGGCCGGGGGGGTGAACACTGAAGCTTTCTTT. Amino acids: CASSLEAGGVNTEAFF. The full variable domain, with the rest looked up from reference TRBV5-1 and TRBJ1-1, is KAGVTQTPRYLIKTRGQQVTLSCSPISGHRSVSWYQQTPGQGLQFLFEYFSETQRNKGNFPGRFSGRQFSNSRSEMNVSTLELGDSALYLCASSLEAGGVNTEAFFGQGTRLTVV.

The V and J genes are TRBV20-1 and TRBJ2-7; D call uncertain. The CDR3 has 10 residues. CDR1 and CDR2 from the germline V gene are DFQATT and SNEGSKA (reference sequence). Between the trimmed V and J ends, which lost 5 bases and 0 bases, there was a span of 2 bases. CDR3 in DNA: TGCAGTGCTTACTCCTACGAGCAGTACTTC. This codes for CSAYSYEQYF.

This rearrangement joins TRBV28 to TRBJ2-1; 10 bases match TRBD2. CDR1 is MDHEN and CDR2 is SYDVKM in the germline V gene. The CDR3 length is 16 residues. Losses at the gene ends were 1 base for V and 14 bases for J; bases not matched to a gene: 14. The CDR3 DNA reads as TGTGCCAGCAGTTTATCGCCCGGACTAGCGGCACAAACGGAGTTCTTC. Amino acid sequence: CASSLSPGLAAQTEFF. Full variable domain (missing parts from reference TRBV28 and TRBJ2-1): DVKVTQSSRYLVKRTGEKVFLECVQDMDHENMFWYRQDPGLGLRLIYFSYDVKMKEKGDIPEGYSVSREKKERFSLILESASTNQTSMYLCASSLSPGLAAQTEFFGPGTRLTVL.

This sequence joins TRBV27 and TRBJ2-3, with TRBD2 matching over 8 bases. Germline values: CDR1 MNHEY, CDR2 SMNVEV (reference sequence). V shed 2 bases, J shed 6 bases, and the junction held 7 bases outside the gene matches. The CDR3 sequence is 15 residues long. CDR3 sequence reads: CASSLASGPWDTQYF. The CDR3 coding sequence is TGTGCCAGCAGTTTAGCTAGCGGGCCCTGGGATACGCAGTATTTT.

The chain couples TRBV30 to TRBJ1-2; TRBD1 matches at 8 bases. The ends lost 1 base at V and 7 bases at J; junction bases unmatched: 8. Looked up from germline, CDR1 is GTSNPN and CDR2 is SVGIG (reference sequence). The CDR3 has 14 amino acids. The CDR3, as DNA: TGTGCCTGGAGTGCCGACAGGGGAGACGGTGGCTACACCTTC. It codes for CAWSADRGDGGYTF.

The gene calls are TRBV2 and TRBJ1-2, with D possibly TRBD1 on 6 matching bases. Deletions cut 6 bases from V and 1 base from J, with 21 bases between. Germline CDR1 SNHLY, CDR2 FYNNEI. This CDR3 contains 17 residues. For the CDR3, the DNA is TGTGCCAGCAGGCAAAAGACTTCGGACAGTTTTAACTATGGCTACACCTTC. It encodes CASRQKTSDSFNYGYTF.

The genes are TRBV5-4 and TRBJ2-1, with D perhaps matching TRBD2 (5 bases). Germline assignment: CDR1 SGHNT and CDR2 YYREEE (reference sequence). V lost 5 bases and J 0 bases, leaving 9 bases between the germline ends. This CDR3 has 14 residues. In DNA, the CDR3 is TGTGCCAGCAGGGGGAGCGGCTCCTACAATGAGCAGTTCTTC. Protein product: CASRGSGSYNEQFF. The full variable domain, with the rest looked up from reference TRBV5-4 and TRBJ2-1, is ETGVTQSPTHLIKTRGQQVTLRCSSQSGHNTVSWYQQALGQGPQFIFQYYREEENGRGNFPPRFSGLQFPNYSSELNVNALELDDSALYLCASRGSGSYNEQFFGPGTRLTVL.

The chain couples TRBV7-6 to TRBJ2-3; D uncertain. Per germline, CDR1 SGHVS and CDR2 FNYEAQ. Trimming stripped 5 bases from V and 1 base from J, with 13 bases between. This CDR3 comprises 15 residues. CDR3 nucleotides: TGTGCCAGCAGCCTCCTAGGTAGGGGCACAGATACGCAGTATTTT. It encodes CASSLLGRGTDTQYF.

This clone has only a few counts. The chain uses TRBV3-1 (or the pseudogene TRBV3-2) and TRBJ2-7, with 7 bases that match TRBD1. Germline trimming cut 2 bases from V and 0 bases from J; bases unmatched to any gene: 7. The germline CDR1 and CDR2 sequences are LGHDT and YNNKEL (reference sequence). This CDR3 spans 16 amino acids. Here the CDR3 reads CASSQYGQATSYEQYF. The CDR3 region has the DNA TGTGCCAGCAGCCAATACGGACAGGCGACCTCCTACGAGCAGTACTTC.